A single sample gave rise to the 18 T cell receptor beta chains below, sequenced in a study of T cell changes during pregnancy in multiple sclerosis. Produced via immunoSEQ multiplex PCR; TCRdb's table is partial and in-frame only. The sample includes roughly 93,000 clones, 85% to 95% of them seen just once. Sample: peripheral blood, taken after pregnancy. Receptor source: a female donor with multiple sclerosis, enrolled in a pregnancy study.

V is TRBV7-2 and J is TRBJ2-1; 10 bases are a match to TRBD2. The length of the CDR3 is 16 residues. Germline V gene lookup returns CDR1 SGHTA and CDR2 FQGNSA. Trimming at V came to 5 bases and at J to 1 base, leaving 5 bases not matched to a gene. The DNA for the CDR3 is TGTGCCAGCAGCAAATTAGCGGGGGGTTCCTACAATGAGCAGTTCTTC. Translated: CASSKLAGGSYNEQFF. The full variable domain, with the rest looked up from reference TRBV7-2 and TRBJ2-1, is GAGVSQSPSNKVTEKGKDVELRCDPISGHTALYWYRQSLGQGLEFLIYFQGNSAPDKSGLPSDRFSAERTGGSVSTLTIQRTQQEDSAVYLCASSKLAGGSYNEQFFGPGTRLTVL.

This chain joins TRBV5-1 and TRBJ1-1, with 8 bases aligning to TRBD1. J was trimmed by 0 bases and V by 0 bases; bases with no gene match: 4. There are 16 residues in the CDR3. The germline V gene has CDR1 SGHRS and CDR2 YFSETQ. This CDR3 is CASSLAYRGVNTEAFF. CDR3 nucleotide sequence: TGCGCCAGCAGCTTGGCCTACAGGGGGGTGAACACTGAAGCTTTCTTT.

The rearrangement joins TRBV2 to TRBJ2-7; D perhaps matches TRBD1 (5 bases). Trimming removed 6 bases from V and 0 bases from J, with 12 bases in between. The germline V gene encodes CDR1 SNHLY and CDR2 FYNNEI. The CDR3 consists of 14 residues. The CDR3 DNA sequence: TGTGCCAGCAGCCCCGACAGAAGCTCCTACGAGCAGTACTTC. Amino acid sequence: CASSPDRSSYEQYF.

This chain uses TRBV6-6 with TRBJ1-2, with 7 nucleotides matching TRBD1. This CDR3 comprises 16 residues. Germline V CDR1 and CDR2: MNHNY, SVGAGI (reference sequence). J lost 2 bases, V lost 5 bases, and 11 bases had no gene match. CDR3: CASSRTIQGSNYGYTF. DNA for the CDR3: TGTGCCAGCAGTCGGACTATACAGGGGAGCAACTATGGCTACACCTTC.

The chain is built from TRBV4-3 and TRBJ2-7; 7 bases line up with TRBD1. This CDR3 is 15 amino acids long. Germline CDR1 and CDR2: LGHNA and YSLEER. V was clipped by 0 bases and J by 1 base; unmatched bases: 3. CDR3 nucleotide sequence: TGCGCCAGCAGCCAAGAGGCAGGGGGTTCCTACGAGCAGTACTTC. The encoded protein is CASSQEAGGSYEQYF.

V usage is TRBV9 and J usage is TRBJ2-5; tentatively, D is TRBD2 (7 bases). CDR3 size: 17 residues. Germline CDR1 is SGDLS and CDR2 is YYNGEE. The germline V and J ends were trimmed by 3 bases and 5 bases, with 23 bases remaining between them. The CDR3 region has the DNA TGTGCCAGCAGCGGTAATGGCGGGGGCGGAGGGAGGGAGACCCAGTACTTC. This gives the protein CASSGNGGGGGRETQYF.

This chain uses TRBV12-5 with TRBJ1-1; D remains ambiguous. Per germline, CDR1 LGHNT and CDR2 FRNRAP. The CDR3 is 18 amino acids. V lost 0 bases and J 11 bases, leaving 28 bases between the germline ends. DNA for the CDR3: TGTGCTAGTGGTTTGGTGCCGTCGACCTCGGTTGGTCTAGGTAGGGCTTTCTTT. This translates into CASGLVPSTSVGLGRAFF.

There are a few counts of this clone. This chain joins TRBV6-6 and TRBJ1-2; D unresolved. This CDR3 has 11 amino acids. Trimming stripped 5 bases from V and 5 bases from J, with 6 bases between. Germline CDR1 reads MNHNY; CDR2 reads SVGAGI (reference sequence). CDR3 DNA: TGTGCCAGCAGTCCCCAATATGGCTACACCTTC. Its protein product is CASSPQYGYTF.

This chain uses TRBV6-1 with TRBJ1-1; D not resolved. Germline values: CDR1 MNHNS, CDR2 SASEGT. The V and J ends lost 4 bases and 0 bases respectively, with 18 bases between them. The CDR3 has 17 residues. CDR3 sequence reads: CASSAMMGGSMNTEAFF. The CDR3 DNA is TGTGCCAGCAGTGCAATGATGGGAGGCTCCATGAACACTGAAGCTTTCTTT.

The chain couples TRBV4-1 to TRBJ1-1; D gene ambiguous. CDR3 length: 15 residues. CDR1 and CDR2 (germline): MGHRA, YSYEKL. The V and J ends lost 0 bases and 4 bases respectively, with 12 bases between them. The CDR3 region is CASSQDFEGFTEAFF. CDR3 DNA: TGCGCCAGCAGCCAAGATTTTGAGGGATTCACTGAAGCTTTCTTT.

The chain has TRBV19 and TRBJ1-5, with D unresolved. Trimming stripped 5 bases from V and 5 bases from J, with 7 bases between. There are 12 residues in the CDR3. Germline assignment: CDR1 LNHDA and CDR2 SQIVND (reference sequence). CDR3 nucleotide sequence: TGTGCCAGTAGTGGCCGGGATCAGCCCCAGCATTTT. Its protein is CASSGRDQPQHF.

The V and J genes are TRBV7-8 and TRBJ2-5, with 9 positions matching TRBD1. The CDR3 is 13 amino acids. The J segment lost 5 bases and the V segment lost 5 bases, leaving 3 bases of the junction unmatched. CDR1 is SGHVS, CDR2 FQNEAQ, per germline. This chain's CDR3 is CASSADRGETQYF. The CDR3 DNA is TGTGCCAGCAGCGCAGACAGGGGGGAGACCCAGTACTTC.

The chain couples TRBV18 to TRBJ1-2; D is unclear. The germline CDR1 and CDR2 sequences are KGHSH and LQKENI. Trimming stripped 2 bases from V and 4 bases from J, with 8 bases between. This CDR3 is 13 amino acids long. Here the CDR3 DNA reads TGTGCCAGCTCACCAGAGGGTCCCTATGGCTACACCTTC. Amino acids: CASSPEGPYGYTF.

V gene TRBV6-5 combines with J gene TRBJ2-1, with TRBD2 identical over 7 bases. V shed 6 bases, J shed 2 bases, and the junction held 7 bases outside the gene matches. Germline V gene data show CDR1 as MNHEY and CDR2 as SVGAGI. The CDR3 loop spans 15 amino acids. DNA for the CDR3: TGTGCCAGCAGCCTGGGACTACCCGCCTACAATGAGCAGTTCTTC. It encodes CASSLGLPAYNEQFF.

The rearrangement uses TRBV11-2 and TRBJ2-2; 11 bases match TRBD2. Germline CDR1 and CDR2: SGHAT and FQNNGV. The length of the CDR3 is 17 residues. Trimming at V came to 1 base and at J to 5 bases, leaving 6 bases not matched to a gene. The CDR3 protein is CASSLAWGLAVTGELFF. The CDR3 nucleotides read TGTGCCAGCAGCTTAGCTTGGGGACTAGCGGTGACCGGGGAGCTGTTTTTT.

This sequence joins TRBV6-6 and TRBJ2-5; 8 positions agree with TRBD2. The CDR3 is made up of 14 amino acids. Germline V gives CDR1 MNHNY, CDR2 SVGAGI (reference sequence). V was clipped by 5 bases and J by 0 bases; unmatched bases: 2. Written as DNA, the CDR3 is TGTGCCAGCAGTCGGGGGGGATACCAAGAGACCCAGTACTTC. Translating gives CASSRGGYQETQYF.

The chain recombines TRBV5-6 with TRBJ2-1, with a possible D match to TRBD1 (6 bases). V was shortened by 7 bases and J by 6 bases, with 20 bases between the two germline ends. The CDR3 loop spans 15 amino acids. In germline, CDR1 is SGHDT, CDR2 YYEEEE. The CDR3 spells CASRKGGQLFNEQFF. CDR3 DNA: TGTGCCAGCCGAAAAGGAGGACAGCTTTTCAATGAGCAGTTCTTC.

This rearrangement joins TRBV7-8 to TRBJ2-7; D remains ambiguous. Between the trimmed V and J ends, which lost 3 bases and 0 bases, there was a span of 15 bases. The germline V gene has CDR1 SGHVS and CDR2 FQNEAQ. The CDR3 length is 16 residues. The CDR3 loop reads CASSFVSAVSSYEQYF. The CDR3 coding sequence is TGTGCCAGCAGCTTTGTATCGGCGGTGAGCTCCTACGAGCAGTACTTC.